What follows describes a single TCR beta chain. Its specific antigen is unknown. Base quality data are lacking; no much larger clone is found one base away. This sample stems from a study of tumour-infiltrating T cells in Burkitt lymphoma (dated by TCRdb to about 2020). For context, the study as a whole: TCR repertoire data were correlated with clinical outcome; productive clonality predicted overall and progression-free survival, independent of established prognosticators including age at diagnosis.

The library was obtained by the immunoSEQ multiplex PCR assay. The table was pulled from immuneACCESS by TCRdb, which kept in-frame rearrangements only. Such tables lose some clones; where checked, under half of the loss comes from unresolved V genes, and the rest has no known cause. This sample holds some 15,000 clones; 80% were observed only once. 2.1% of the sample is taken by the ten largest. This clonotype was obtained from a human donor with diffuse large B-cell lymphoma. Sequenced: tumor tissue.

The CDR3 region reads CSASDRNEQFF. The nucleotide sequence reads as follows: TGCAGTGCTAGTGATAGAAATGAGCAGTTCTTC. The chain is assembled from TRBV20-1 and TRBJ2-1; too little of a D gene remains to name it. At the junction V is shortened by 3 bases and J by 7 bases, with 7 bases in between. There are 11 amino acids in the CDR3, from cysteine to phenylalanine inclusive. Only the CDR3 portion is preserved as DNA: 33 bases, with reading frame beginning at the first base. The germline V gene (reference sequence) specifies DFQATT as CDR1 and SNEGSKA as CDR2.